The source of this T cell receptor beta chain is a study of early T cells in non-severe SARS-CoV-2 infection. This clonotype was observed many times. TCRdb independently ran MiXCR on the 5' RACE reads; one entry per CDR3 protein. The sample consists of about 89,000 distinct CDR3 sequences, roughly 14% of them appearing once. Germline V lookup: CDR1 SQVTM, CDR2 ANQGSEA. The V end lost 4 bases, the J end lost 3 bases, and 11 bases lay between the germline ends. There are 13 residues in the CDR3. The V and J genes are TRBV29-1 and TRBJ2-3, with a tentative D call TRBD1 (5 bases). This TCR was recovered from an adult who was a healthcare worker with PCR-confirmed SARS-CoV-2 infection or an uninfected control (not recorded which). Sequenced input: whole blood. CDR3 protein: CSVALRQTDTQYF. In DNA form, the CDR3 reads TGCAGCGTTGCCTTAAGACAGACAGATACGCAGTATTTT.